This passage covers 2 T cell receptor beta chains from one sample sequenced in a study of T-cell memory formation after mild COVID-19 (dated by TCRdb to about 2021). Receptors were amplified or captured by 5' RACE. The sequencer listed for this sample is Illumina NovaSeq 6000. TCRdb handled the public reads itself, with Q25 trimming in fastp and clone calling in MiXCR, and kept productive beta chains. Every distinct CDR3 protein forms one entry, paired with its most common genes and DNA. The sample has a few hundred thousand distinct CDR3 sequences on record, around 17% of them singletons. Of the sample, around a fifth falls within the top ten clones. The specimen sequenced was PBMCs or a T cell subset sorted from them (not recorded which). These receptor sequences come from a man aged 18 to 30 who had mild COVID-19 (a few samples of this study predate the infection). The sample titles of this study are shuffled in the database, so cell type and time point are left out; the donor was told from shared clones.

This clonotype was seen ten or more times. The chain recombines TRBV5-6 with TRBJ2-7, with D tentatively TRBD2 (6 bases). The germline V and J ends were trimmed by 2 bases and 3 bases, with 9 bases remaining between them. The CDR3 is 13 residues long. The germline gives CDR1 SGHDT, CDR2 YYEEEE. CDR3 amino acids: CASSFYSGYEQYV. The CDR3 DNA reads as TGTGCCAGCAGCTTTTATAGCGGCTACGAGCAGTACGTC.

This clonotype was recorded a few times. The chain is built from TRBV4-1 and TRBJ1-2, with 8 bases lining up with TRBD1. The V gene end was trimmed by 6 bases and the J gene end by 4 bases; junction bases not matched to a gene: 19. Germline V gene lookup returns CDR1 MGHRA and CDR2 YSYEKL. This CDR3 is 18 amino acids long. CDR3 sequence reads: CASRAGVWDRFSSYGYTF. CDR3 nucleotide sequence: TGCGCCAGCAGGGCAGGAGTCTGGGACAGGTTCTCGAGCTATGGCTACACCTTC.